A single sample is the source of the 30 T cell receptor beta chains below, sequenced in a study of preoperative IRX-2 immunotherapy in early breast cancer. Produced via immunoSEQ multiplex PCR; TCRdb's table is partial and in-frame only. This table has some 99,000 clones, just over 85% appearing once. Treatment indicated: preoperative locoregional IRX-2 cytokine immunotherapy. Sequencing used tumor tissue, obtained after IRX-2 immunotherapy. The receptors were sampled from a human donor with breast cancer.

This clone showed up just once. The V gene is TRBV18, the J gene TRBJ2-7; D may be TRBD1 (5 bases). The CDR3 runs 13 residues. Germline loops: CDR1 KGHSH, CDR2 LQKENI. V lost 4 bases and J 3 bases, leaving 10 bases between the germline ends. The CDR3 DNA sequence: TGTGCCAGCTCACTTGGGGCGGACTACGAGCAGTACTTC. Translated, it gives CASSLGADYEQYF.

On this clone: One end of the junction varies from germline; a read error may be responsible. J is TRBJ1-2 and V is TRBV6-8; TRBD1 matches 8 bases. CDR1 is MNHGY and CDR2 is SAAAGT in the germline V gene. The CDR3 totals 16 residues. The CDR3 loop is CASRAGQVSSNYGYTF. CDR3 in DNA: TGTGCCAGTCGAGCGGGACAGGTATCCTCTAACTATGGCTATACCTTC.

This chain connects TRBV6-8 to TRBJ2-4; 7 bases map to TRBD1. Germline CDR1 is MNHGY and CDR2 is SAAAGT. V trimming: 0 bases; J trimming: 8 bases; junction bases outside the gene matches: 13. The CDR3 has 17 residues. The CDR3 region has the DNA TGTGCCAGCAGTTACTCGGGAACAGGGGTGGCCGCAGACATTCAGTACTTC. Amino acids: CASSYSGTGVAADIQYF.

V gene TRBV28 combines with J gene TRBJ2-2; possible D gene TRBD1, 5 bases. Trimming removed 6 bases from V and 6 bases from J, with 14 bases in between. This CDR3 region has 14 residues. Per the germline V gene, CDR1 is MDHEN and CDR2 is SYDVKM. CDR3 sequence: CASRGRVWSGELFF. The CDR3 bases are TGTGCCAGCAGAGGCAGGGTTTGGTCCGGGGAGCTGTTTTTT.

This clone occurred once. The chain links TRBV23-1 to TRBJ2-2; 9 bases map to TRBD2. TRBV23-1 is recorded as an ORF, its role being uncertain. Trimming at V came to 6 bases and at J to 7 bases, leaving 9 bases not matched to a gene. There are 15 residues in the CDR3. The CDR3 nucleotides are TGCGCCAGCAGCTTGGCGGGGGGGCCAGTCGGGGAGCTGTTTTTT. It encodes CASSLAGGPVGELFF.

This chain connects TRBV6-8 to TRBJ1-2; D remains unclear. Germline CDR1 and CDR2: MNHGY and SAAAGT. The CDR3 totals 13 residues. V dropped 8 bases and J dropped 4 bases, with 14 bases sitting between them. CDR3 in DNA: TGTGCCAGCGAACTCTCCCTGGGCTATGGCTACACCTTC. Translation: CASELSLGYGYTF.

The chain employs TRBV19 and TRBJ2-7, with 7 bases matching TRBD2. V gave up 5 bases and J gave up 3 bases; unmatched junction bases: 7. This CDR3 region has 14 residues. Germline V CDR1 and CDR2: LNHDA, SQIVND (reference sequence). CDR3: CASSPRSSGYEQYF. The DNA of the CDR3 is TGTGCCAGTAGTCCCCGTTCTAGCGGCTACGAGCAGTACTTC.

This clone has just one count. The chain combines TRBV19 with TRBJ2-7; 9 bases agree with TRBD2. Germline V gene sequence: CDR1 LNHDA, CDR2 SQIVND (reference sequence). J lost 0 bases, V lost 2 bases, and 2 bases had no gene match. The CDR3 sequence is 15 residues long. This CDR3 reads CASSILAGLSYEQYF. CDR3 DNA: TGTGCCAGTAGTATACTAGCGGGGCTCTCCTACGAGCAGTACTTC.

Only one count was recorded for this clone. The rearrangement joins TRBV6-8 to TRBJ1-1; 9 nucleotides align to TRBD1. This CDR3 spans 13 amino acids. Per germline, CDR1 MNHGY and CDR2 SAAAGT. J was trimmed by 1 base and V by 10 bases; bases with no gene match: 4. For the CDR3, the DNA is TGTGCCACAAAGGGACAGGGGAACACTGAAGCTTTCTTT. Protein: CATKGQGNTEAFF.

Comments on this clone: At one end the junction does not follow the germline gene, possibly because of a read error. J is TRBJ1-5 and V is TRBV6-8, with D perhaps TRBD1 (5 bases). Germline V gene data show CDR1 as MNHGY and CDR2 as SAAAGT. This CDR3 is built from 14 residues. The chain's CDR3 is CASSSPGSSQPQHF. DNA of the CDR3: TGTGCCAGCAGTTCTCCAGGGAGCAGTCAGCCCCAGCATTTT.

The chain uses TRBV14 and TRBJ2-2; tentatively, D is TRBD1 (6 bases). Germline values: CDR1 SGHDN, CDR2 FVKESK. Trimming left V 4 bases short and J 0 bases short, with 12 bases between. The CDR3 has 16 residues. CDR3 bases: TGTGCCAGCAGCCTTCAGGGGATGACGAACACCGGGGAGCTGTTTTTT. Protein: CASSLQGMTNTGELFF.

Relative to its sample, this clone is medium-sized. The chain joins TRBV6-1 to TRBJ2-3; 9 bases are shared with TRBD2. The junction had 8 bases not matched to a gene; V was cut back by 0 bases and J by 4 bases. The CDR3 runs 17 residues. Germline V gives CDR1 MNHNS, CDR2 SASEGT. The CDR3 DNA reads TGTGCCAGCAGTGAAGCCCATAGCGGGAGAACCGCAGATACGCAGTATTTT. Translation gives CASSEAHSGRTADTQYF.

The chain couples TRBV19 to TRBJ2-3, with 9 bases matching TRBD1. This CDR3 is built from 14 residues. V was clipped by 7 bases and J by 4 bases; unmatched bases: 6. The germline CDR1 and CDR2 sequences are LNHDA and SQIVND (reference sequence). CDR3 region: CASTWDRVADTQYF. The CDR3 DNA is TGTGCCAGTACGTGGGACAGGGTAGCAGATACGCAGTATTTT.

V gene TRBV29-1 combines with J gene TRBJ2-1; 9 bases are shared with TRBD1. The trim removed 4 bases at V and 8 bases at J, leaving 9 bases unmatched. The CDR3 sequence is 14 residues long. Germline lookup yields CDR1 SQVTM and CDR2 ANQGSEA. CDR3 DNA: TGCAGCGTTGTCCGGGACAGGGCTTTCGATGAGCAGTTCTTC. Translation: CSVVRDRAFDEQFF.

V usage is TRBV23-1 and J usage is TRBJ1-5; possibly TRBD1 for D (6 bases). TRBV23-1 qualifies as an ORF whose function is uncertain. This CDR3 is built from 14 residues. Trimming stripped 6 bases from V and 5 bases from J, with 14 bases between. CDR3 sequence reads: CASSQPDRYQPQHF. The CDR3, as DNA: TGCGCCAGCAGCCAACCAGACAGGTATCAGCCCCAGCATTTT.

The rearrangement uses TRBV28 and TRBJ1-5, with D unresolved. This CDR3 contains 14 residues. Trimming cost V 6 bases and J 0 bases, with 9 bases left between them. Germline V gene lookup returns CDR1 MDHEN and CDR2 SYDVKM. The CDR3 DNA is TGTGCCAGCAGGCCGACTTATAGCAATCAGCCCCAGCATTTT. Translation gives CASRPTYSNQPQHF.

V gene TRBV11-3 combines with J gene TRBJ1-4; TRBD1 agrees at 8 bases. The ends lost 5 bases at V and 5 bases at J; junction bases unmatched: 13. CDR1 and CDR2 from the germline V gene are SGHNT and YENEEA. The CDR3 has 17 residues. CDR3 sequence reads: CASSQLTLDRGNEKLFF. CDR3 nucleotide sequence: TGTGCCAGCAGCCAACTTACTTTAGACAGGGGCAATGAAAAACTGTTTTTT. The full variable domain, its missing parts supplied by reference TRBV11-3 and TRBJ1-4, is EAGVVQSPRYKIIEKKQPVAFWCNPISGHNTLYWYLQNLGQGPELLIRYENEEAVDDSQLPKDRFSAERLKGVDSTLKIQPAELGDSAVYLCASSQLTLDRGNEKLFFGSGTQLSVL.

V is TRBV19 and J is TRBJ1-1, with 7 nucleotides matching TRBD1. Germline assignment: CDR1 LNHDA and CDR2 SQIVND (reference sequence). Losses at the gene ends were 5 bases for V and 4 bases for J; bases not matched to a gene: 7. The CDR3 extends over 14 amino acids. Written as DNA, the CDR3 is TGTGCCAGTAGTCTCACAGGGGCAGCCACTGAAGCTTTCTTT. Translated: CASSLTGAATEAFF.

This clone has only one observation. The V and J genes are TRBV7-7 and TRBJ2-3, with 7 bases that match TRBD1. The germline V gene has CDR1 SSHAT and CDR2 FNYEAQ (reference sequence). CDR3 length: 15 amino acids. Trimming took 1 base from V and 1 from J; bases not matched to a gene: 2. The CDR3 DNA reads TGTGCCAGCAGCTTAGGGGGGACAGGCACAGATACGCAGTATTTT. Protein product: CASSLGGTGTDTQYF.

The chain carries TRBV6-8 and TRBJ2-7, with 14 positions matching TRBD2. Germline values: CDR1 MNHGY, CDR2 SAAAGT. The J segment lost 5 bases and the V segment lost 6 bases, leaving 6 bases of the junction unmatched. The CDR3 sequence is 15 residues long. The CDR3 DNA follows: TGTGCCAGCAGCGCCGGGACTAGCGGGAGAAACGAGCAGTACTTC. It translates to CASSAGTSGRNEQYF.

The rearrangement joins TRBV6-1 to TRBJ2-3, with TRBD1 identical over 7 bases. V lost 1 base to trimming and J lost 3 bases; unmatched junction nucleotides: 10. Germline V gives CDR1 MNHNS, CDR2 SASEGT. CDR3 length equals 17 residues. CDR3 sequence reads: CASSEGRRYRGTDTQYF. The CDR3 DNA reads as TGTGCCAGCAGTGAAGGAAGGCGGTACAGGGGAACAGATACGCAGTATTTT.

A word on this clone: A base went unread or is ambiguous, so its residue is labelled X. The genes are TRBV7-7 and TRBJ1-3; D gene ambiguous. Germline assignment: CDR1 SSHAT and CDR2 FNYEAQ (reference sequence). The CDR3 is 16 residues long. V lost 5 bases and J 0 bases, leaving 14 bases between the germline ends. CDR3 DNA: TGTGCCAGCAGCCAATCGTGGACRGGCTCTGGAAACACCATATATTTT. The encoded protein is CASSQSWXGSGNTIYF. The entire CDR3 sequence reads CASSQSWTGSGNTIYF.

The chain links TRBV19 to TRBJ1-2; D perhaps matches TRBD1 (6 bases). V lost 6 bases to trimming and J lost 4 bases, with 18 bases between them. Germline CDR1 reads LNHDA; CDR2 reads SQIVND (reference sequence). The CDR3 sequence is 15 residues long. CDR3 sequence reads: CASRVMGGAIYGYTF. In nucleotides, the CDR3 is TGTGCCAGTAGGGTGATGGGGGGGGCCATCTATGGCTACACCTTC.

The chain links TRBV10-2 to TRBJ1-2; possible D gene TRBD1, 5 bases. The CDR3 runs 12 residues. Germline lookup yields CDR1 WSHSY and CDR2 SAAADI. The ends were cut back, 10 bases at V and 5 bases at J, with 14 bases in the middle. The CDR3 nucleotides read TGCGCCACCCAAGGACACCAGTATGGCTACACCTTC. Its protein product is CATQGHQYGYTF.

This chain links TRBV19 with TRBJ2-2, with D perhaps TRBD1 (6 bases). Per germline, CDR1 LNHDA and CDR2 SQIVND (reference sequence). V lost 9 bases and J 3 bases, leaving 11 bases between the germline ends. The length of the CDR3 is 13 residues. The CDR3 reads CASYRVYTGELFF. In DNA form, the CDR3 reads TGTGCCAGCTACAGGGTATACACCGGGGAGCTGTTTTTT.

In its sample, this clone was seen a few times. This chain links TRBV6-8 with TRBJ2-7, with TRBD1 as a possible D gene (5 bases). CDR3 length: 15 amino acids. Looked up from germline, CDR1 is MNHGY and CDR2 is SAAAGT. Deletions cut 0 bases from V and 1 base from J, with 10 bases between. This CDR3 reads CASSYSRQTSYEQYF. Here the CDR3 DNA reads TGTGCCAGCAGTTACTCGAGACAGACTTCCTACGAGCAGTACTTC.

Comment on this clone: The sample has other DNA sequences that encode this CDR3 too. The rearrangement links TRBV5-1 to TRBJ1-5; D not certain. The CDR3 has 14 residues. Germline CDR1 and CDR2: SGHRS and YFSETQ. V was trimmed by 0 bases and J by 2 bases, leaving 6 bases between them. The CDR3 is CASSLGTGNQPQHF. CDR3 coding DNA: TGCGCCAGCAGCTTGGGTACGGGCAATCAGCCCCAGCATTTT.

The chain joins TRBV11-3 to TRBJ1-2; maybe TRBD1 (6 bases). The CDR3 has 14 amino acids. CDR1 is SGHNT and CDR2 is YENEEA in the germline V gene. Trimming removed 1 base at V and 6 bases at J, with 12 bases between. The CDR3 nucleotides are TGTGCCAGCAGCTTAGGTTGGGGGGGCAATGGCTACACCTTC. It specifies CASSLGWGGNGYTF. The entire variable domain, with the rest obtained from reference TRBV11-3 and TRBJ1-2, is as follows: EAGVVQSPRYKIIEKKQPVAFWCNPISGHNTLYWYLQNLGQGPELLIRYENEEAVDDSQLPKDRFSAERLKGVDSTLKIQPAELGDSAVYLCASSLGWGGNGYTFGSGTRLTVV.

The V call is TRBV28, the J call TRBJ2-7; possibly TRBD2 for D (5 bases). Trimming took 6 bases from V and 4 from J, leaving 16 bases between them. Germline assignment: CDR1 MDHEN and CDR2 SYDVKM. The CDR3 extends over 14 amino acids. CDR3 bases: TGTGCCAGCAGCCCAAGCGGCAACTATTACGAGCAGTACTTC. The encoded protein is CASSPSGNYYEQYF.

This clone was counted a single time. This chain joins TRBV19 and TRBJ2-3, with D unclear. CDR1 LNHDA and CDR2 SQIVND come from the germline V gene (reference sequence). With 8 bases removed from V and 0 bases from J, the gap between germline ends came to 12 bases. There are 14 residues in the CDR3. CDR3 sequence: CASRSVSSTDTQYF. The CDR3 region has the DNA TGTGCCAGTCGCTCCGTATCTAGCACAGATACGCAGTATTTT.